This T cell receptor beta chain stems from a study of blood T cell repertoires in COVID-19. Study as a whole: Both acute and convalescent COVID-19 samples were obtained from the United States, Italy and Spain.

The ends lost 5 bases at V and 4 bases at J; junction bases unmatched: 8. Germline V CDR1 and CDR2: MDHEN, SYDVKM. This CDR3 is 15 amino acids long. Study processing details: Amplification from reference gene primers served as the basis for estimated nucleated cell counts. TCRdb's table, derived via immunoSEQ multiplex PCR, lists solely in-frame clones and lacks some. From that table come the V and J calls and clone size; the DNA was used to work out D and trimming. The table includes some 50,000 clones, just over 90% detected once. This chain joins TRBV28 and TRBJ1-2; TRBD1 matches 9 bases. The source of this sequence is a man in his sixties with COVID-19, enrolled during active disease. The sequenced material came from peripheral blood. Written as DNA, the CDR3 is TGTGCCAGCAGTCGCGGACAGGGGCTGATCTATGGCTACACCTTC. It encodes CASSRGQGLIYGYTF.